The subject of this entry is one T cell receptor (beta chain). These data belong to a study of T cell changes during pregnancy in multiple sclerosis. The data were produced by immunoSEQ multiplex PCR, yet TCRdb's version contains in-frame clones alone and is incomplete. This sample carries under 15,000 clones, 90% of them seen once, and the ten largest clones take roughly an eighth. With V trimmed by 3 bases and J by 6 bases, 6 bases remained unmatched. Germline CDR1 MRHNA, CDR2 SNTAGT. CDR3 length equals 15 residues. This TCR derives from a female donor in good health, enrolled as a control in a pregnancy study. The gene calls are TRBV6-4 and TRBJ2-1; TRBD2 matches at 9 bases. The sequenced sample was CD8+ T cells from peripheral blood mononuclear cells, obtained after pregnancy. CDR3 sequence: CASSEVAGDSNEQFF. CDR3 nucleotide sequence: TGTGCCAGCAGTGAGGTAGCGGGAGATTCCAATGAGCAGTTCTTC.